A selection of T cell receptor beta chains follows, all from one sample in a study of T cell responses to AZD1222 COVID-19 vaccine. Clones were sequenced by immunoSEQ multiplex PCR, and TCRdb holds only the in-frame ones, with some missing. The table lists about 180,000 clones, about 89% of them singletons. The specimen comprised peripheral blood, sampled on day 0 of AZD1222 vaccination. The source is an adult in good health. CDR3s include the opening cysteine and the closing phenylalanine or tryptophan. A D gene is named only where the DNA matches it firmly. Part of the rows lack a size; the others show once, few, many or a class for expanded clones.

CATSDRDSEYYGYTF	TGTGCCACCAGTGACCGGGACTCGGAATACTATGGCTACACCTTC	TRBJ1-2	TRBV24-1	-	-
CASSQSPGRDTDTQYF	TGCGCCAGCAGCCAATCTCCGGGTAGAGACACAGATACGCAGTATTTT	TRBJ2-3	TRBV4-3	-	-
CASSTTATNTDTQYF	TGTGCCAGTAGTACGACCGCGACCAACACAGATACGCAGTATTTT	TRBJ2-3	TRBV19	-	-
CASSLMSLSYEQYF	TGTGCCAGCAGCTTAATGAGTTTATCCTACGAGCAGTACTTC	TRBJ2-7	TRBV7-6	-	-
CASSQEGYGGREAFF	TGCGCCAGCAGCCAAGAAGGGTACGGGGGGCGTGAAGCTTTCTTT	TRBJ1-1	TRBV4-1	-	-
CASSHQERGRSGANVLTF	TGCGCCAGCAGCCACCAAGAAAGGGGGAGATCGGGGGCCAACGTCCTGACTTTC	TRBJ2-6	TRBV4-3	-	-
CASKFQIGELFF	TGTGCCAGCAAATTTCAGATCGGGGAGCTGTTTTTT	TRBJ2-2	TRBV12-3/TRBV12-4	-	-
CASSMLSGANVLTF	TGTGCCAGTAGTATGTTATCCGGGGCCAACGTCCTGACTTTC	TRBJ2-6	TRBV19	-	-
CASSFFVSGDPEAFF	TGCGCCAGCAGCTTTTTTGTCTCAGGGGATCCTGAAGCTTTCTTT	TRBJ1-1	TRBV5-1	-	-
CASSLRASEKQETQYF	TGTGCCAGCAGTTTGAGGGCTAGCGAAAAACAAGAGACCCAGTACTTC	TRBJ2-5	TRBV28	-	-
CASSLAGTVGNTIYF	TGTGCCAGCAGCTTGGCGGGGACAGTTGGAAACACCATATATTTT	TRBJ1-3	TRBV7-2	TRBD1	-
CSVDRGNTIYF	TGCAGCGTTGACAGGGGAAACACCATATATTTT	TRBJ1-3	TRBV29-1	-	-
CASSQSAGNQPQHF	TGCGCCAGCAGCCAGAGCGCGGGGAATCAGCCCCAGCATTTT	TRBJ1-5	TRBV4-1	-	-
CASSYSTGQEAFF	TGTGCCAGCAGTTACTCGACAGGCCAGGAGGCTTTCTTT	TRBJ1-1	TRBV6-5	-	-
CSVDGGQPQHF	TGCAGCGTTGATGGGGGCCAGCCCCAGCATTTT	TRBJ1-5	TRBV29-1	-	few
CASSNRDRDPRQPQHF	TGTGCCAGTAGTAACCGGGACAGGGACCCCCGGCAGCCCCAGCATTTT	TRBJ1-5	TRBV19	TRBD1	few
CASSRNSGMNTGELFF	TGCGCCAGCAGCCGAAATAGCGGGATGAACACCGGGGAGCTGTTTTTT	TRBJ2-2	TRBV4-3	TRBD2	once
CASRWGEDTEAFF	TGTGCCAGTCGGTGGGGGGAGGACACTGAAGCTTTCTTT	TRBJ1-1	TRBV3-1/TRBV3-2	-	-
CSASRRATGAFF	TGCAGCGCCTCACGAAGGGCTACCGGAGCTTTCTTT	TRBJ1-1	TRBV29-1	-	once
CASSQESGRKQFF	TGTGCCAGCAGCCAAGAGTCAGGGAGAAAGCAGTTCTTC	TRBJ2-1	TRBV14	-	once
CASSQGLAGDNEQFF	TGTGCCAGCTCACAAGGACTAGCGGGGGACAATGAGCAGTTCTTC	TRBJ2-1	TRBV18	TRBD2	-
CSASPPGANQPQHF	TGCAGTGCTAGTCCACCGGGTGCCAATCAGCCCCAGCATTTT	TRBJ1-5	TRBV20-1	-	-
CASSLVGNTDTQYF	TGTGCCAGCAGCTTAGTAGGCAACACAGATACGCAGTATTTT	TRBJ2-3	TRBV11-2	-	-
CASSSLDRVIDEQYF	TGTGCCAGCAGCTCCCTGGACAGGGTTATCGACGAGCAGTACTTC	TRBJ2-7	TRBV9	TRBD1	-
CASSGTSGSGANVLTF	TGTGCCAGCAGTGGGACTAGCGGCTCTGGGGCCAACGTCCTGACTTTC	TRBJ2-6	TRBV6-1	TRBD2	-
CASSIPSGGTDTQYF	TGTGCCAGTAGTATACCGAGCGGGGGCACAGATACGCAGTATTTT	TRBJ2-3	TRBV19	TRBD2	-
CASSPHTEAFF	TGTGCCAGCAGCCCGCACACTGAAGCTTTCTTT	TRBJ1-1	TRBV11-2	-	-
CASKKSRSREKLFF	TGCGCCAGCAAAAAATCACGAAGTAGGGAAAAACTGTTTTTT	TRBJ1-4	TRBV5-1	-	-
CASSERGQGVYNEQFF	TGTGCCAGCAGTGAAAGAGGACAGGGGGTTTACAATGAGCAGTTCTTC	TRBJ2-1	TRBV6-1	TRBD1	-
CASSDRDRNSPLHF	TGTGCCAGCAGTGATCGTGACAGAAATTCACCCCTCCACTTT	TRBJ1-6	TRBV6-1	-	-
CASSLGAGGLAKNIQYF	TGTGCCAGCAGCTTAGGGGCGGGCGGGCTAGCCAAAAACATTCAGTACTTC	TRBJ2-4	TRBV7-8	-	-
CASSSIMNTEAFF	TGTGCCAGCAGCAGCATCATGAACACTGAAGCTTTCTTT	TRBJ1-1	TRBV9	-	-
CASSPSGTSGGYPYEQYF	TGTGCCAGCTCACCTTCCGGGACTAGCGGGGGGTACCCCTACGAGCAGTACTTC	TRBJ2-7	TRBV18	TRBD2	once
CASSSGAGLGNQPQHF	TGTGCCAGCAGCTCGGGGGCAGGGCTGGGCAATCAGCCCCAGCATTTT	TRBJ1-5	TRBV28	-	few
CASRSSDYEQYF	TGTGCCAGCAGGAGTAGTGATTACGAGCAGTACTTC	TRBJ2-7	TRBV28	-	-
CASSPQGANYGYTF	TGTGCCAGCAGCCCGCAGGGGGCTAACTATGGCTACACCTTC	TRBJ1-2	TRBV5-4	TRBD1	-
CASSLTGGTSTDTQYF	TGCGCCAGCAGCTTAACGGGGGGCACTAGCACAGATACGCAGTATTTT	TRBJ2-3	TRBV5-1	-	once
CASSKGVSNQPQHF	TGTGCCAGTAGTAAAGGGGTTAGCAATCAGCCCCAGCATTTT	TRBJ1-5	TRBV19	-	-
CASSIGVSSGNTIYF	TGTGCCAGTAGTATCGGGGTCAGCTCTGGAAACACCATATATTTT	TRBJ1-3	TRBV19	-	-
CASSTDYTPGQQETQYF	TGTGCCAGTAGCACTGACTATACTCCGGGACAGCAAGAGACCCAGTACTTC	TRBJ2-5	TRBV19	TRBD1	-
CASSSQGFSTQHF	TGTGCCAGCAGCTCACAGGGGTTTTCGACCCAGCATTTT	TRBJ1-5	TRBV5-6	TRBD1	-
CASSYSRQGVSQPQHF	TGTGCCAGCAGTTACTCTAGGCAGGGGGTCAGTCAGCCCCAGCATTTT	TRBJ1-5	TRBV6-5	TRBD1	-
CASSIRGGPQHF	TGTGCCAGTAGTATCCGGGGAGGGCCCCAGCATTTT	TRBJ1-5	TRBV19	-	-
CASMDTAYGYTF	TGTGCCAGCATGGACACGGCCTATGGCTACACCTTC	TRBJ1-2	TRBV28	-	-
CASSDTGESSGNTIYF	TGTGCCAGCAGCGATACCGGGGAGAGCTCTGGAAACACCATATATTTT	TRBJ1-3	TRBV7-9	-	few